This T cell receptor (beta chain) was profiled in a study of technical replicates of blood from a few donors. Germline V lookup: CDR1 SGHNT, CDR2 YENEEA. Trimming took 4 bases from V and 6 from J; bases not matched to a gene: 8. CDR3 length equals 15 residues. The data were produced by immunoSEQ multiplex PCR, yet TCRdb's version contains in-frame clones alone and is incomplete. Here the sample spans around 83,000 clones, around nine tenths being singletons. The material sequenced was T cells isolated from PBMCs. The source is a human donor in good health. The rearrangement uses TRBV11-3 and TRBJ2-1; 8 bases line up with TRBD2. CDR3 in DNA: TGTGCCAGCAGCTATAGCGGGACGGGCGGCAATGAGCAGTTCTTC. Translated: CASSYSGTGGNEQFF.